This is a list of T cell receptor beta chains from one sample in a study of PD-1 blockade in classical Hodgkin lymphoma. The protocol was immunoSEQ multiplex PCR, while the TCRdb copy is restricted to in-frame clones and leaves out a portion. The data contain 90,000 to 140,000 clones, approximately 90% of them singletons. The specimen was peripheral blood mononuclear cells (PBMCs), collected before the fourth cycle of nivolumab. These receptors were obtained from a human donor with classical Hodgkin lymphoma. Both conserved end residues are part of each CDR3. The order of the fields is V gene, J gene, clone size, D gene, CDR3 DNA, CDR3 protein. D genes are given only for firm matches. Not every row has a clone size; where given, it reads once, few, many or a size class.

V: TRBV6-6; J: TRBJ2-7; size: -; D: TRBD1; DNA: TGTGCCAGCACCAGGGGACAGTCCTACGAGCAGTACTTC; CDR3: CASTRGQSYEQYF
V: TRBV7-6; J: TRBJ2-7; size: -; D: TRBD2; DNA: TGTGCCAGCAGCCTGAACCCGACTAGCGGGAACTACGAGCAGTACTTC; CDR3: CASSLNPTSGNYEQYF
V: TRBV11-2; J: TRBJ2-7; size: -; D: -; DNA: TGTGCCAGCAGCTTATCCATGGGAGGCTCCTACGAGCAGTACTTC; CDR3: CASSLSMGGSYEQYF
V: TRBV29-1; J: TRBJ1-1; size: -; D: -; DNA: TGCAGCGTTGAAGTCAAGGAGGGCCCTGAAGCTTTCTTT; CDR3: CSVEVKEGPEAFF
V: TRBV11-2; J: TRBJ1-1; size: -; D: -; DNA: TGTGCCAGCAGCTTAGACGCAGATTTGAGGGCTTTCTTT; CDR3: CASSLDADLRAFF
V: TRBV2; J: TRBJ2-2; size: few; D: TRBD2; DNA: TGTGCCAGCAGTGAGGCTAGCGGGAGCGGGGAGCTGTTTTTT; CDR3: CASSEASGSGELFF
V: TRBV21-1; J: TRBJ2-1; size: -; D: -; DNA: TGTGCCAGCAGCACGGAACGCAAGAATAGCGGGATCTCCTACAATGAGCAGTTCTTC; CDR3: CASSTERKNSGISYNEQFF
V: TRBV5-1; J: TRBJ2-7; size: -; D: -; DNA: TGCGCCAGCAGCTTGAATCCTAGCCGTCCCTACGAGCAGTACTTC; CDR3: CASSLNPSRPYEQYF
V: TRBV4-3; J: TRBJ2-7; size: -; D: -; DNA: TGCGCCAGCAGCCAAGAGGGGGCAGGGGTCTACGAGCAGTACTTC; CDR3: CASSQEGAGVYEQYF
V: TRBV29-1; J: TRBJ1-1; size: -; D: -; DNA: TGCAGCTCAACCCGGGGAGCGAACACTGAAGCTTTCTTT; CDR3: CSSTRGANTEAFF
V: TRBV13; J: TRBJ1-2; size: many; D: TRBD1; DNA: TGTGCCAGCAGACACAGAGGGGCGGGACAGGGGAGTCTCGGGTATGGCTACACCTTC; CDR3: CASRHRGAGQGSLGYGYTF
V: TRBV30; J: TRBJ2-1; size: once; D: TRBD2; DNA: TGTGCCACCATTGACCTGGGCGGGAGACTCCCGTACAATGAGCAGTTCTTC; CDR3: CATIDLGGRLPYNEQFF
V: TRBV19; J: TRBJ1-5; size: -; D: -; DNA: TGTGCCAGTATCCCTGAGGCAACGAACAATCAGCCCCAGCATTTT; CDR3: CASIPEATNNQPQHF
V: TRBV19; J: TRBJ1-5; size: -; D: -; DNA: TGTGCCAGCAGACAGCCTGTCGAGGCTCAGCCCCAGCATTTT; CDR3: CASRQPVEAQPQHF
V: TRBV4-1; J: TRBJ1-2; size: -; D: -; DNA: TGCGCCAGCAGCCCCAACCGGGACGGATTCTATGGCTACACCTTC; CDR3: CASSPNRDGFYGYTF
V: TRBV6-6; J: TRBJ1-3; size: -; D: -; DNA: TGTGCCAGCAGTTACTCTCACGACCCAGGCACCATATATTTT; CDR3: CASSYSHDPGTIYF
V: TRBV5-4; J: TRBJ2-2; size: -; D: -; DNA: TGTGCCAGCAGCTCGGTGGTGGGTAACACCGGGGAGCTGTTTTTT; CDR3: CASSSVVGNTGELFF
V: TRBV25-1; J: TRBJ1-2; size: -; D: -; DNA: TGTGCCAGCAGTGGATTTTGGGGCTACACCTTC; CDR3: CASSGFWGYTF
V: TRBV4-1; J: TRBJ2-7; size: -; D: -; DNA: TGCGCCAGCAGCCAAGAGTCTAGCAGGCAATACGAGCAGTACTTC; CDR3: CASSQESSRQYEQYF
V: TRBV25-1; J: TRBJ1-1; size: once; D: -; DNA: TGTGCCAGCAGTGAATGGGCAGGACAATCTGAAGCTTTCTTT; CDR3: CASSEWAGQSEAFF
V: TRBV7-2; J: TRBJ2-7; size: -; D: TRBD1; DNA: TGTGCCAGCAGCCCCCCGGACAGGCCTTCCTACGAGCAGTACTTC; CDR3: CASSPPDRPSYEQYF
V: TRBV5-1; J: TRBJ2-7; size: -; D: -; DNA: TGCGCCAGCAGCGGCTCCTCCTACGAGCAGTACTTC; CDR3: CASSGSSYEQYF
V: TRBV19; J: TRBJ1-1; size: -; D: TRBD1; DNA: TGTGCCAGTAGTGACAGGGGTAACACTGAAGCTTTCTTT; CDR3: CASSDRGNTEAFF
V: TRBV4-1; J: TRBJ2-1; size: -; D: TRBD1; DNA: TGCGCCAGCAGCCAAGATCATGGGACAGGGAGAGTCAATGAGCAGTTCTTC; CDR3: CASSQDHGTGRVNEQFF
V: TRBV2; J: TRBJ2-7; size: -; D: TRBD2; DNA: TGTGCCAGCAAAGAGTGGGAGGGGTTCTACGAGCAGTACTTC; CDR3: CASKEWEGFYEQYF
V: TRBV27; J: TRBJ2-5; size: once; D: -; DNA: TGTGCCAGCAGCCCCTTTCCCGTTCGGGAGACCCAGTACTTC; CDR3: CASSPFPVRETQYF
V: TRBV14; J: TRBJ2-5; size: -; D: -; DNA: TGTGCCAGCAGCCCGCGAACAATAGACACCAACTTTCGCGAGACCCAGTACTTC; CDR3: CASSPRTIDTNFRETQYF